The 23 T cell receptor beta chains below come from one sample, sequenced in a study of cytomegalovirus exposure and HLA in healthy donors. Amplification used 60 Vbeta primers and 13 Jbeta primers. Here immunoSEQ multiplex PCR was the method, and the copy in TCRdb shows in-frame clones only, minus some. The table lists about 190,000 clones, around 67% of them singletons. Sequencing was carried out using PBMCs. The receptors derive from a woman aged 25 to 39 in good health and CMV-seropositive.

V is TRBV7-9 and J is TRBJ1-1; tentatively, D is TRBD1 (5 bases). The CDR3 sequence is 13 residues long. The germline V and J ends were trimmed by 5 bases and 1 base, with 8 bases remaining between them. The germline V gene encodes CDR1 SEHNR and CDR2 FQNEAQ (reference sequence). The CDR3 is CASSLTGNTEAFF. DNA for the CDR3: TGTGCCAGCAGCCTAACAGGGAACACTGAAGCTTTCTTT.

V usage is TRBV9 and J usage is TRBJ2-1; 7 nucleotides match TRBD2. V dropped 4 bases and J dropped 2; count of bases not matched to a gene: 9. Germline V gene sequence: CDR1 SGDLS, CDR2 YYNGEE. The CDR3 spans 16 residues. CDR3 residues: CASSKGGGRAYNEQFF. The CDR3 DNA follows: TGTGCCAGCAGCAAAGGTGGGGGGAGGGCCTACAATGAGCAGTTCTTC.

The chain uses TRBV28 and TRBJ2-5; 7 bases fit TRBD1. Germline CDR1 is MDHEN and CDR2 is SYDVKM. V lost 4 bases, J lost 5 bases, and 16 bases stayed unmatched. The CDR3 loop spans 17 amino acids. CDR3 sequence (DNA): TGTGCCAGCAGTTCCTGGCCCCGGACAGGAGTGGGGGAGACCCAGTACTTC. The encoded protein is CASSSWPRTGVGETQYF.

The CDR3 here is CASSKAQGQGGRSDTEAFF. The CDR3, as DNA: TGTGCCAGCAGCAAAGCTCAGGGACAGGGGGGAAGGTCGGACACTGAAGCTTTCTTT. The chain links TRBV21-1 to TRBJ1-1; the table's D call, TRBD1, was not checked against the DNA. TRBV21-1 is a recognized pseudogene. The CDR3 has 19 amino acids.

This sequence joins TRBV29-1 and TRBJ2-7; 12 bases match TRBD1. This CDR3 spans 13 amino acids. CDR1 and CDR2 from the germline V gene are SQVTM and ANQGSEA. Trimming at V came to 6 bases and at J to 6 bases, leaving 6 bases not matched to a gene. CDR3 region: CSVAGTGGSEQYF. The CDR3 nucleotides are TGCAGCGTCGCCGGGACAGGGGGCAGCGAGCAGTACTTC.

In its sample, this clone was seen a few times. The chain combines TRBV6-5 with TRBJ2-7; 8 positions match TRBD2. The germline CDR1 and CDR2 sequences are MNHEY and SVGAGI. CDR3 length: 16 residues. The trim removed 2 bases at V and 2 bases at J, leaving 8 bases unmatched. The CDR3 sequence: CASSYHSGEKPYEQYF. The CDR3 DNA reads TGTGCCAGCAGTTACCATAGCGGGGAAAAACCCTACGAGCAGTACTTC.

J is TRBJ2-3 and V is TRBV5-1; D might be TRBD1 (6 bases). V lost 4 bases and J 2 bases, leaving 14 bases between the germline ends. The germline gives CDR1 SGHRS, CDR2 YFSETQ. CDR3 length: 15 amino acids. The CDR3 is CASSPGHIFTDTQYF. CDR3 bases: TGCGCCAGCAGCCCGGGACACATATTCACAGATACGCAGTATTTT.

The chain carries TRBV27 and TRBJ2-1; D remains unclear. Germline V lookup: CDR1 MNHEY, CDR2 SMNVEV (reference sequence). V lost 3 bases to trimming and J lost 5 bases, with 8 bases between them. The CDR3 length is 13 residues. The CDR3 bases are TGTGCCAGCAGTTTCCAACAAGACAATGAGCAGTTCTTC. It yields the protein CASSFQQDNEQFF.

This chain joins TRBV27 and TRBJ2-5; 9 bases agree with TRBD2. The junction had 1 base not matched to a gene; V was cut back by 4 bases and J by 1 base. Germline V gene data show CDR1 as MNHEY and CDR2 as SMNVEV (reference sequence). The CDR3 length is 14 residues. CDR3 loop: CASSSGLAQETQYF. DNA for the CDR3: TGTGCCAGCAGTTCGGGACTAGCCCAAGAGACCCAGTACTTC.

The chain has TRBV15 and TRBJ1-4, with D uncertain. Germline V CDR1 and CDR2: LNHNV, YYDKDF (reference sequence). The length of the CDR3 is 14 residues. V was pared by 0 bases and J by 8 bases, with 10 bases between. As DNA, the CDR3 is TGTGCCACCAGCAGAGAAGCTCTAGGAGAAAAACTGTTTTTT. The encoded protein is CATSREALGEKLFF.

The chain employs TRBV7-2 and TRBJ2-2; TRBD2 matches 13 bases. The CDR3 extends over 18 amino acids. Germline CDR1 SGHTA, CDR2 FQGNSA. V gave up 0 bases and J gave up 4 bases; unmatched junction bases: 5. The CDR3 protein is CASSLAPGTSGATGELFF. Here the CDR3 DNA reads TGTGCCAGCAGCTTAGCGCCTGGGACTAGCGGGGCCACCGGGGAGCTGTTTTTT.

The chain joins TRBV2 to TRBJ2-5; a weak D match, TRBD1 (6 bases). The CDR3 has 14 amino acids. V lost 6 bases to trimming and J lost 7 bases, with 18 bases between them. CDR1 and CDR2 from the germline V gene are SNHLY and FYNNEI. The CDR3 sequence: CASRGADLRGTQYF. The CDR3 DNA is TGTGCCAGCAGGGGGGCGGACTTACGGGGGACCCAGTACTTC.

The CDR3, as DNA: TGTGCCAGCAGCGTAGGCGGGCAGGGGGGATACGAGCAGTACTTC. Translation gives CASSVGGQGGYEQYF. V is TRBV9 and J is TRBJ2-7; perhaps TRBD1 as D (7 bases). The CDR3 has 15 amino acids. V lost 0 bases and J lost 4, with 14 bases in between. CDR1 and CDR2 (germline): SGDLS, YYNGEE. The full variable domain, in which reference TRBV9 and TRBJ2-7 provide the parts outside the CDR3, is DSGVTQTPKHLITATGQRVTLRCSPRSGDLSVYWYQQSLDQGLQFLIQYYNGEERAKGNILERFSAQQFPDLHSELNLSSLELGDSALYFCASSVGGQGGYEQYFGPGTRLTVT.

The CDR3 here is CASSAQDFQETQYF. CDR3 nucleotides: TGTGCCAGCAGTGCACAGGATTTCCAAGAGACCCAGTACTTC. V usage is TRBV27 and J usage is TRBJ2-5; D may be TRBD1 (5 bases). The CDR3 totals 14 residues. V was clipped by 5 bases and J by 1 base, with 11 bases between them. Germline V CDR1 and CDR2: MNHEY, SMNVEV (reference sequence).

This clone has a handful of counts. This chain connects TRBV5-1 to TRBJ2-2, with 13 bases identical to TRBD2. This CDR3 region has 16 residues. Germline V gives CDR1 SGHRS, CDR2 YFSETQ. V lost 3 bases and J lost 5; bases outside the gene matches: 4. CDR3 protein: CASSWRTSGRTGELFF. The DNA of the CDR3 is TGCGCCAGCAGCTGGCGGACTAGCGGGAGAACCGGGGAGCTGTTTTTT.

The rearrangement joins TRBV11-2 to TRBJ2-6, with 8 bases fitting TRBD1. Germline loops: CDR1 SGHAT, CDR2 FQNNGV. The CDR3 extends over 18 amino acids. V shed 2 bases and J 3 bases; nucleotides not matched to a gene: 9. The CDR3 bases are TGTGCCAGCAGCTTAACTCAGGGGGCGCATGGTGGGGCCAACGTCCTGACTTTC. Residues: CASSLTQGAHGGANVLTF.

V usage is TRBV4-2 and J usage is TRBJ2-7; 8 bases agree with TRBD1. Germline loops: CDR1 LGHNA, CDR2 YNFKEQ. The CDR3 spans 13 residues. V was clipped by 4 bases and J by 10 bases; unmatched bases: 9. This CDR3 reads CASSPRDRPVQYF. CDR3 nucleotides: TGTGCCAGCAGCCCCCGGGACAGGCCCGTTCAGTACTTC.

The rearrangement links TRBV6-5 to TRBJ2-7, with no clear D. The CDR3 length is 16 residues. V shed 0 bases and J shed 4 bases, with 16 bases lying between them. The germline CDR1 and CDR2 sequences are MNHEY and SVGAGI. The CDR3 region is CASSYSTFVSSYEQYF. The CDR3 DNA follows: TGTGCCAGCAGTTACTCGACTTTCGTGTCGAGTTACGAGCAGTACTTC.

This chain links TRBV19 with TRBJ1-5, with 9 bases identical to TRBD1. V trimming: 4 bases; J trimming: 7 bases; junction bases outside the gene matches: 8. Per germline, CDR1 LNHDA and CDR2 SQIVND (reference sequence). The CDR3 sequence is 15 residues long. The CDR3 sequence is CASSRTGTGYQPQHF. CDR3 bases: TGTGCCAGTAGTAGAACCGGGACAGGGTACCAGCCCCAGCATTTT.

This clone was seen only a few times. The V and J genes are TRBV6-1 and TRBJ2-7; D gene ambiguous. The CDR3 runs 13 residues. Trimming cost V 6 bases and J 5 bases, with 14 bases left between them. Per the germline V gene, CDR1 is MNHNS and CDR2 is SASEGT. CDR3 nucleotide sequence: TGTGCCAGCAGGGAGCTCCCCCCCAACGAGCAGTACTTC. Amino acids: CASRELPPNEQYF.

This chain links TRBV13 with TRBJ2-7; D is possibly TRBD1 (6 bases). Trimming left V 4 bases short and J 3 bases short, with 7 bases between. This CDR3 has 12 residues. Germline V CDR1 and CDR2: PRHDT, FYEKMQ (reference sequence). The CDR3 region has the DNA TGTGCCAGCAGCTCGGACAGCTACGAGCAGTACTTC. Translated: CASSSDSYEQYF.

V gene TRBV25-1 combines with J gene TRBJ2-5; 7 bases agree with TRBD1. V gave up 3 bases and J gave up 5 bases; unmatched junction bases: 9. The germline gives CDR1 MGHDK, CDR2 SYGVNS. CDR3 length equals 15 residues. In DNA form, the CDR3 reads TGTGCCAGCAGTGATCCGGACAGGCCCGGGGAGACCCAGTACTTC. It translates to CASSDPDRPGETQYF.

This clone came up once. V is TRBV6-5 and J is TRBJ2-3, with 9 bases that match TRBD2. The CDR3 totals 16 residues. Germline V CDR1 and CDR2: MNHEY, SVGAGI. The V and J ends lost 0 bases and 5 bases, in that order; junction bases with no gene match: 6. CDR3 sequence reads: CASSYSPWREGDTQYF. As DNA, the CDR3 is TGTGCCAGCAGTTACTCCCCCTGGCGGGAGGGAGATACGCAGTATTTT.